This T cell receptor beta chain comes out of a study of control samples from healthy donors and cancer patients. TCRdb keeps only in-frame clones here, not all; method: immunoSEQ multiplex PCR. The sample lists some 100,000 clones, around three quarters occurring once. Trimming took 3 bases from V and 2 from J, leaving 11 bases between them. CDR3 length: 15 residues. The V gene's germline CDR1 is LGHNA and CDR2 YNFKEQ. This chain connects TRBV4-2 to TRBJ1-5; D remains unclear. This TCR was sampled from a woman aged 25-40 years in good health. What was sequenced was blood. In DNA, the CDR3 is TGTGCCAGCAGCCATGACGGTCAGGGCAATCAGCCCCAGCATTTT. As protein: CASSHDGQGNQPQHF.